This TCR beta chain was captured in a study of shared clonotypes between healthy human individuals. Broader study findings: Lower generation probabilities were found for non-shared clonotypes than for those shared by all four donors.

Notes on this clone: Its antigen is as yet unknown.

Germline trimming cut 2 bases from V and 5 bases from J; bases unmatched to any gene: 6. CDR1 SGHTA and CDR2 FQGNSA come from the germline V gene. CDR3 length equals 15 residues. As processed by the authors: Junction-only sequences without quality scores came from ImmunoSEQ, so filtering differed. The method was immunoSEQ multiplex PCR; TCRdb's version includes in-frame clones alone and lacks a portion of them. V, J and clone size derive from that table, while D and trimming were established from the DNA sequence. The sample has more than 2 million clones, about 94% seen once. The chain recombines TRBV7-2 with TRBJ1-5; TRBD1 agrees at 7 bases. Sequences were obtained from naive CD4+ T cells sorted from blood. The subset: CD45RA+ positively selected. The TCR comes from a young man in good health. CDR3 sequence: CASSLMTGWDQPQHF. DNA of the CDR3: TGTGCCAGCAGCTTAATGACAGGGTGGGATCAGCCCCAGCATTTT.